Each of the 14 T cell receptor beta chains below was sequenced from the same sample in a study of shared clonotypes between healthy human individuals. Repertoires were generated with immunoSEQ multiplex PCR, while TCRdb's copy carries only in-frame clones and drops some. The sample lists 2 million to 2.5 million clones; 90% to 97% were seen once. Sequenced sample: naive CD4+ T cells sorted from blood. The subset: CD45RA+ positively selected. The receptors come from a man between 18 and 29 years old in good health.

This chain connects TRBV28 to TRBJ1-4; TRBD1 is a possible D gene (5 bases). V gave up 3 bases and J gave up 13 bases, with 15 bases separating them. The CDR3 consists of 13 residues. In germline, CDR1 is MDHEN, CDR2 SYDVKM. The CDR3 sequence: CASSFGTSAGLFF. The CDR3 DNA sequence: TGTGCCAGCAGTTTTGGGACGTCGGCTGGACTGTTTTTT. The whole variable domain, filled in from reference TRBV28 and TRBJ1-4, reads DVKVTQSSRYLVKRTGEKVFLECVQDMDHENMFWYRQDPGLGLRLIYFSYDVKMKEKGDIPEGYSVSREKKERFSLILESASTNQTSMYLCASSFGTSAGLFFGSGTQLSVL.

The chain links TRBV27 to TRBJ1-6; TRBD1 is a possible D gene (5 bases). The germline gives CDR1 MNHEY, CDR2 SMNVEV (reference sequence). This CDR3 contains 15 residues. V lost 2 bases and J lost 10, with 15 bases in between. The CDR3 loop reads CASSLGGKAESPLHF. The CDR3 bases are TGTGCCAGCAGTTTAGGGGGAAAGGCGGAGTCACCCCTCCACTTT.

This chain uses TRBV25-1 with TRBJ1-4; 9 nucleotides line up with TRBD1. Germline values: CDR1 MGHDK, CDR2 SYGVNS. After removal of 6 bases from V and 0 bases from J, the junction contained 5 bases not matched to a gene. This CDR3 is 16 amino acids long. CDR3 in DNA: TGTGCCAGCAGCCTGACAGGGGGAGCAACTAATGAAAAACTGTTTTTT. It codes for CASSLTGGATNEKLFF.

This clone was detected only once. This CDR3 is CASGALGTAAYEQYF. CDR3 nucleotides: TGTGCCAGTGGGGCCCTGGGGACAGCGGCCTACGAGCAGTACTTC. The rearrangement links TRBV19 to TRBJ2-7; 7 positions agree with TRBD1. Germline CDR1 is LNHDA and CDR2 is SQIVND (reference sequence). V shed 8 bases, J shed 2 bases, and the junction held 12 bases outside the gene matches. The CDR3 contains 15 residues.

CDR3 region: CASSLQGPTNQYF. CDR3 nucleotides: TGCGCCAGCAGCTTGCAGGGACCCACAAACCAGTACTTC. This chain connects TRBV5-1 to TRBJ2-5, with D possibly being TRBD1 or TRBD2 (5 bases each). Trimming removed 1 base at V and 10 bases at J, with 14 bases between. The CDR3 is made up of 13 amino acids. In germline, CDR1 is SGHRS, CDR2 YFSETQ.

Notes on this clone: An end of the junction differs from the germline gene, which may be a read error. This sequence joins TRBV6-5 and TRBJ1-5; D remains unclear. Germline assignment: CDR1 MNHEY and CDR2 SVGAGI. This CDR3 is 14 amino acids long. Written as DNA, the CDR3 is TGTGCCGGCAGGAACGTGGGGTGGGATCAGCCCCAGCATTTT. As protein: CAGRNVGWDQPQHF.

On this clone: Other DNA sequences in the sample encode the same CDR3. This chain connects TRBV7-9 to TRBJ2-7; D is undetermined. Trimming pared 1 base from V and 2 bases from J, leaving 9 bases between. The CDR3 length is 14 residues. The germline V gene encodes CDR1 SEHNR and CDR2 FQNEAQ (reference sequence). For the CDR3, the DNA is TGTGCCAGCAGCTTAGGAACCCCCCCCTACGAGCAGTACTTC. It is translated as CASSLGTPPYEQYF.

This chain links TRBV5-1 with TRBJ2-1, with 13 bases identical to TRBD2. CDR1 is SGHRS, CDR2 YFSETQ, per germline. Trimming took 4 bases from V and 9 from J; bases not matched to a gene: 4. The CDR3 totals 14 residues. The CDR3 region is CASSGLAGEGEQFF. DNA for the CDR3: TGCGCCAGCAGCGGACTAGCGGGAGAGGGTGAGCAGTTCTTC.

This clone was detected only once. V usage is TRBV5-1 and J usage is TRBJ2-2; D possibly corresponds to TRBD1 (6 bases). This CDR3 contains 14 residues. V lost 7 bases, J lost 0 bases, and 10 bases lay in between. Germline V CDR1 and CDR2: SGHRS, YFSETQ. As DNA, the CDR3 is TGCGCCAGCCGGGACATAGCGAACACCGGGGAGCTGTTTTTT. Residues: CASRDIANTGELFF.

The gene calls are TRBV4-2 and TRBJ2-7; 11 bases are shared with TRBD2. V shed 1 base and J 2 bases; nucleotides not matched to a gene: 10. Germline assignment: CDR1 LGHNA and CDR2 YNFKEQ. The CDR3 totals 18 residues. In DNA form, the CDR3 reads TGTGCCAGCAGCCAAGGCCCACCCCTAGCGGGGGGTCCCTACGAGCAGTACTTC. The encoded protein is CASSQGPPLAGGPYEQYF.

The rearrangement links TRBV6-5 to TRBJ1-1; D possibly corresponds to TRBD1 (5 bases). Germline values: CDR1 MNHEY, CDR2 SVGAGI. The CDR3 is made up of 13 amino acids. Trimming removed 6 bases from V and 8 bases from J, with 16 bases in between. CDR3 residues: CASRKGGGEEAFF. CDR3 in DNA: TGTGCCAGCAGGAAGGGTGGAGGGGAGGAAGCTTTCTTT.

This chain connects TRBV7-9 to TRBJ2-5, with 9 positions matching TRBD2. CDR3 length: 16 amino acids. Per germline, CDR1 SEHNR and CDR2 FQNEAQ (reference sequence). The J segment lost 4 bases and the V segment lost 5 bases, leaving 11 bases of the junction unmatched. The CDR3 DNA reads TGTGCCAGCAGCCGGGGCACGCGGGAGGGCCGAGAGACCCAGTACTTC. Its protein is CASSRGTREGRETQYF.

This rearrangement joins TRBV5-8 to TRBJ2-5; 15 nucleotides align to TRBD2. V shed 4 bases, J shed 2 bases, and the junction held 3 bases outside the gene matches. This CDR3 comprises 16 residues. The V gene's germline CDR1 is SGHTS and CDR2 YDEGEE. The CDR3 sequence: CASSIGTSGRQETQYF. The CDR3 nucleotides read TGTGCCAGCAGCATAGGGACTAGCGGGAGGCAAGAGACCCAGTACTTC.

About this clone itself: This sample includes further DNA sequences coding for the same CDR3. The gene calls are TRBV5-1 and TRBJ2-3; TRBD1 might be the D (6 bases). Germline-derived CDR1 and CDR2 are SGHRS and YFSETQ. Trimming stripped 2 bases from V and 2 bases from J, with 9 bases between. The CDR3 contains 14 residues. CDR3 sequence reads: CASSLGQSTDTQYF. CDR3 nucleotides: TGCGCCAGCAGCTTAGGACAGTCCACAGATACGCAGTATTTT.